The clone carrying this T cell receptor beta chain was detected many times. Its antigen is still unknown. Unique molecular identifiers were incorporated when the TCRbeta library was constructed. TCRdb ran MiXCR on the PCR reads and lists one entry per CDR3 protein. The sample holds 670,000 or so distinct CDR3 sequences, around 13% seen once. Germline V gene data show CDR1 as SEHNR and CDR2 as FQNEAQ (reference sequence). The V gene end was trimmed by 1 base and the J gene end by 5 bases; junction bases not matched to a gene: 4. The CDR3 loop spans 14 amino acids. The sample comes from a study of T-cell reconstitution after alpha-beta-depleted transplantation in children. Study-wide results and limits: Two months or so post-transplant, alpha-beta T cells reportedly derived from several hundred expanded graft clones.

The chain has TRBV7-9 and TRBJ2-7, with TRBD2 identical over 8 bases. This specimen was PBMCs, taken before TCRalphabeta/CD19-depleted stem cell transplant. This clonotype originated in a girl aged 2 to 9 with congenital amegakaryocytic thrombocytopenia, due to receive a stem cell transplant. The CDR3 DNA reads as TGTGCCAGCAGCTTAGTAGCGGGAACGGACGAGCAGTACTTC. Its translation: CASSLVAGTDEQYF. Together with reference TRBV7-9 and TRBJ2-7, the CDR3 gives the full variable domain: DTGVSQNPRHKITKRGQNVTFRCDPISEHNRLYWYRQTLGQGPEFLTYFQNEAQLEKSRLLSDRFSAERPKGSFSTLEIQRTEQGDSAMYLCASSLVAGTDEQYFGPGTRLTVT.